Following are 21 T cell receptor beta chains from one sample sequenced in a study of OX40 agonist ivuxolimab in advanced cancers. Only in-frame clones appear in the TCRdb table, and some are missing; sequencing was by immunoSEQ multiplex PCR. Among 52,000 or so clones listed, approximately 86% were seen once. Sequenced material: CD4+ or CD8+ T cells sorted from blood, taken in a trial of the OX40 agonist ivuxolimab. These receptors came from an adult with an advanced solid tumor such as melanoma, head and neck, liver or kidney cancer.

There are a few counts of this clone. This sequence joins TRBV5-4 and TRBJ2-7, with 8 bases identical to TRBD1. Losses at the gene ends were 4 bases for V and 5 bases for J; bases not matched to a gene: 5. The germline V gene has CDR1 SGHNT and CDR2 YYREEE (reference sequence). This CDR3 has 13 residues. The CDR3 reads CASSLDRDHEQYF. The CDR3 nucleotides read TGTGCCAGCAGCCTGGACAGGGACCACGAGCAGTACTTC.

This clone was seen a few times. The rearrangement joins TRBV4-1 to TRBJ2-3; 7 bases match TRBD2. Germline CDR1 is MGHRA and CDR2 is YSYEKL. The ends lost 1 base at V and 1 base at J; junction bases unmatched: 2. The CDR3 consists of 15 residues. The CDR3 protein is CASSQAGGRTDTQYF. CDR3 nucleotides: TGCGCCAGCAGCCAAGCGGGGGGACGCACAGATACGCAGTATTTT.

This chain links TRBV18 with TRBJ1-1; 8 nucleotides match TRBD1. The CDR3 runs 16 residues. Germline V CDR1 and CDR2: KGHSH, LQKENI. The ends lost 2 bases at V and 1 base at J; junction bases unmatched: 6. CDR3 in amino acids: CASSPIPQGGNTEAFF. As DNA, the CDR3 is TGTGCCAGCTCACCAATTCCACAGGGGGGGAACACTGAAGCTTTCTTT.

The rearrangement joins TRBV5-6 to TRBJ2-2; D possibly matches TRBD1 or TRBD2 (6 bases each). V gave up 7 bases and J gave up 3 bases, with 16 bases separating them. Germline V lookup: CDR1 SGHDT, CDR2 YYEEEE. CDR3 length equals 15 residues. The CDR3 is CASAVGGGHTGELFF. Here the CDR3 DNA reads TGTGCCAGCGCCGTGGGGGGCGGACACACCGGGGAGCTGTTTTTT.

The rearrangement links TRBV4-1 to TRBJ1-1; maybe TRBD1 (5 bases). The CDR3 totals 16 residues. V lost 4 bases and J lost 2, with 17 bases in between. Germline loops: CDR1 MGHRA, CDR2 YSYEKL. The CDR3 DNA follows: TGCGCCAGCAGCCGACTGGGGGTGGGTCTCAACACTGAAGCTTTCTTT. It translates to CASSRLGVGLNTEAFF.

As to this clone: The same CDR3 can be traced to other DNA sequences in this sample. The V and J genes are TRBV6-5 and TRBJ2-2; no firm D call. Germline CDR1 is MNHEY and CDR2 is SVGAGI. V was cut by 6 bases and J by 4 bases, with 15 bases left in between. The CDR3 is made up of 15 amino acids. As DNA, the CDR3 is TGTGCCAGCAGCTTGAGGCGGCGGAGCACCGGGGAGCTGTTTTTT. Translating gives CASSLRRRSTGELFF.

This chain joins TRBV6-5 and TRBJ1-5; possible D gene TRBD1, 6 bases. Germline V gene data show CDR1 as MNHEY and CDR2 as SVGAGI. Trimming removed 7 bases at V and 3 bases at J, with 16 bases between. The CDR3 has 15 residues. The CDR3 here is CASIRRGEDNQPQHF. The CDR3 nucleotides read TGTGCCAGCATCCGTAGGGGGGAAGACAATCAGCCCCAGCATTTT.

The V call is TRBV7-6, the J call TRBJ2-7; D gene ambiguous. There are 15 residues in the CDR3. Germline lookup yields CDR1 SGHVS and CDR2 FNYEAQ. The V end lost 7 bases, the J end lost 0 bases, and 16 bases lay between the germline ends. CDR3 sequence (DNA): TGTGCCAGCACCCTAGGTGGCGGATACTCCTACGAGCAGTACTTC. The encoded protein is CASTLGGGYSYEQYF.

The rearrangement links TRBV30 to TRBJ1-4; TRBD1 might be the D (6 bases). Germline V CDR1 and CDR2: GTSNPN, SVGIG (reference sequence). The CDR3 length is 15 residues. The V end lost 2 bases, the J end lost 6 bases, and 16 bases lay between the germline ends. As DNA, the CDR3 is TGTGCCTGGAGTCGGACAGAAAAGGGGCATGAAAAACTGTTTTTT. Protein product: CAWSRTEKGHEKLFF.

Only a few counts were recorded for this clone. The chain links TRBV9 to TRBJ1-1, with no clear D. The CDR3 sequence is 14 residues long. Looked up from germline, CDR1 is SGDLS and CDR2 is YYNGEE. V was pared by 0 bases and J by 0 bases, with 6 bases between. The CDR3: CASSVGFMNTEAFF. The CDR3 DNA reads TGTGCCAGCAGCGTAGGGTTCATGAACACTGAAGCTTTCTTT.

The V and J genes are TRBV6-1 and TRBJ2-1, with TRBD2 matching 9 bases. V shed 4 bases, J shed 10 bases, and the junction held 17 bases outside the gene matches. The germline V gene encodes CDR1 MNHNS and CDR2 SASEGT. This CDR3 contains 17 residues. The CDR3 bases are TGTGCCAGCAGTGTAATCCGTGGGGCGGGAGGGGGCACGGAGCAGTTCTTC. It is translated as CASSVIRGAGGGTEQFF.

CDR3 bases: TGTGCCAGCAGTTACTCGATCGGCGGGCGCTCACCCCTCCACTTT. This sequence encodes CASSYSIGGRSPLHF. This chain joins TRBV6-5 and TRBJ1-6; no clear D. Germline V gives CDR1 MNHEY, CDR2 SVGAGI. V was cut by 0 bases and J by 10 bases, with 13 bases left in between. This CDR3 is 15 amino acids long.

This chain uses TRBV7-8 with TRBJ1-2; 7 positions match TRBD1. V lost 4 bases and J lost 2; bases outside the gene matches: 4. Germline CDR1 is SGHVS and CDR2 is FQNEAQ. This CDR3 comprises 14 residues. CDR3 sequence (DNA): TGTGCCAGCAGCTCCATGACAGGGAACTATGGCTACACCTTC. This translates into CASSSMTGNYGYTF.

V is TRBV5-1 and J is TRBJ2-6, with unresolved D. This CDR3 contains 16 residues. Trimming removed 0 bases at V and 0 bases at J, with 7 bases between. CDR1 SGHRS and CDR2 YFSETQ come from the germline V gene. The CDR3 DNA is TGCGCCAGCAGCTTGGACAGTTTCTCTGGGGCCAACGTCCTGACTTTC. This encodes CASSLDSFSGANVLTF.

In its sample, this clone was seen a few times. The genes are TRBV7-2 and TRBJ2-7; 9 bases agree with TRBD2. CDR3 size: 15 residues. Germline trimming cut 1 base from V and 7 bases from J; bases unmatched to any gene: 8. Looked up from germline, CDR1 is SGHTA and CDR2 is FQGNSA. The CDR3 protein is CASSLVLAGGQEQYF. CDR3 coding DNA: TGTGCCAGCAGCTTAGTATTGGCGGGGGGGCAGGAGCAGTACTTC.

The J gene is TRBJ1-5, the V gene TRBV9; the D gene is possibly TRBD1 (5 bases). Per germline, CDR1 SGDLS and CDR2 YYNGEE. The ends were cut back, 3 bases at V and 2 bases at J, with 9 bases in the middle. The CDR3 covers 14 residues. CDR3 amino acids: CASSGRDGNQPQHF. As DNA, the CDR3 is TGTGCCAGCAGCGGCCGGGACGGCAATCAGCCCCAGCATTTT.

The chain has TRBV7-2 and TRBJ1-3; TRBD1 might be the D (5 bases). V was shortened by 1 base and J by 7 bases, with 17 bases between the two germline ends. Looked up from germline, CDR1 is SGHTA and CDR2 is FQGNSA. The CDR3 spans 16 residues. CDR3 amino acids: CASSLGGTVRGNTIYF. The CDR3 DNA sequence: TGTGCCAGCAGCTTAGGGGGGACGGTTCGTGGTAACACCATATATTTT.

The chain is built from TRBV27 and TRBJ1-2; D perhaps matches TRBD1 (5 bases). In germline, CDR1 is MNHEY, CDR2 SMNVEV (reference sequence). V gave up 3 bases and J gave up 7 bases, with 12 bases separating them. The CDR3 spans 13 residues. CDR3 loop: CASSFGRGPGYTF. CDR3 coding DNA: TGTGCCAGCAGTTTCGGGCGGGGACCTGGCTACACCTTC.

This chain joins TRBV5-1 and TRBJ1-6; possible D gene TRBD1, 5 bases. The CDR3 contains 16 residues. The V end lost 0 bases, the J end lost 8 bases, and 15 bases lay between the germline ends. CDR1 is SGHRS and CDR2 is YFSETQ in the germline V gene. The CDR3 loop is CASSLGPGLLDSPLHF. CDR3 coding DNA: TGCGCCAGCAGCTTGGGTCCAGGGTTGCTGGATTCACCCCTCCACTTT.

About this clone: At one end the junction does not follow the germline gene, possibly because of a read error. This chain uses TRBV6-1 with TRBJ2-5, with D tentatively TRBD1 (5 bases). The CDR3 sequence is 13 residues long. Germline lookup yields CDR1 MNHNS and CDR2 SASEGT. This CDR3 reads CASNEGVKETQYF. The CDR3 nucleotides read TGTGCCAGCAATGAAGGGGTAAAGGAGACCCAGTACTTC.

This clone has only one observation. This sequence joins TRBV2 and TRBJ1-2, with 9 bases lining up with TRBD1. Germline V gives CDR1 SNHLY, CDR2 FYNNEI. This CDR3 spans 15 amino acids. V gave up 6 bases and J gave up 4 bases; unmatched junction bases: 9. The CDR3: CASSRDRVMGYGYTF. The CDR3 coding sequence is TGTGCCAGCAGCCGGGACAGGGTCATGGGCTATGGCTACACCTTC.